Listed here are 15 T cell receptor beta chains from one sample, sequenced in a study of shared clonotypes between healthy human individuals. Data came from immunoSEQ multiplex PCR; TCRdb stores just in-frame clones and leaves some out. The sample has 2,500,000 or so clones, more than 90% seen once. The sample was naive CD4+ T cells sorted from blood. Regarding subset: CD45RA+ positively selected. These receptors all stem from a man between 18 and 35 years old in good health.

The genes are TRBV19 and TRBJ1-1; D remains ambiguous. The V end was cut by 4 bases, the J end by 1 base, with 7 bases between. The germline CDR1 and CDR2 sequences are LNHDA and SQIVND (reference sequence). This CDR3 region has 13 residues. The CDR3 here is CASSTLGNTEAFF. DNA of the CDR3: TGTGCCAGTAGTACCCTCGGGAACACTGAAGCTTTCTTT.

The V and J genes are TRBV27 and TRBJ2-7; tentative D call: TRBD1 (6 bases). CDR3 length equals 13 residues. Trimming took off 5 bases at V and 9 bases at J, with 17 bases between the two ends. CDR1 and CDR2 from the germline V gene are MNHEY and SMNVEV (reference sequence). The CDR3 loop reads CASSERQDRRQYF. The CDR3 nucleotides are TGTGCCAGCAGTGAGAGACAGGACCGGCGGCAGTACTTC.

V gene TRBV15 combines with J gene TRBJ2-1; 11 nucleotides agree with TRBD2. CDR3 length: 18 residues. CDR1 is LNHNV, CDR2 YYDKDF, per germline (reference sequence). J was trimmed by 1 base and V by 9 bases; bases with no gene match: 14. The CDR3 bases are TGTGCCACTGATTCCAGGGGACTAGCGGAAAATTCCTACAATGAGCAGTTCTTC. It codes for CATDSRGLAENSYNEQFF.

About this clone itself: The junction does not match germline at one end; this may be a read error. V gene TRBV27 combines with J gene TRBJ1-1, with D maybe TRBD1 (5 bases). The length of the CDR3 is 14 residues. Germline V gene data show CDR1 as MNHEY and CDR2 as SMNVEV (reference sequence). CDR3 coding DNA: TGTGCCAGCAGTCTATCCAGGGTTTTCGGTGAAGCTTTCTTT. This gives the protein CASSLSRVFGEAFF.

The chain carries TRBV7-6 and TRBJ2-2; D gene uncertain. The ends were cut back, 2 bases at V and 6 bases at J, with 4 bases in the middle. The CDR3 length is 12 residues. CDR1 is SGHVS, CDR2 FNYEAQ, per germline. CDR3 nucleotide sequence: TGTGCCAGCAGCTTAAGTCCCGGGGAGCTGTTTTTT. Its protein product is CASSLSPGELFF.

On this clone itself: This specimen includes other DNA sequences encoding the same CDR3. The CDR3 DNA reads as TGCGCCAGCAGCCTGACAGTCTCTGGAAACACCATATATTTT. Translation: CASSLTVSGNTIYF. The J gene is TRBJ1-3, the V gene TRBV10-1; tentative D call: TRBD1 (5 bases). The germline V gene encodes CDR1 WNHNN and CDR2 SYGVQD (reference sequence). V shed 6 bases and J shed 0 bases, with 9 bases lying between them. The CDR3 is made up of 14 amino acids.

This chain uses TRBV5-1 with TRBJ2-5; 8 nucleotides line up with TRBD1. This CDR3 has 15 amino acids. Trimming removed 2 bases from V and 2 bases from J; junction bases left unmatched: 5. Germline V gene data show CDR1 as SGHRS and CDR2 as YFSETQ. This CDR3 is CASSFTDRGQETQYF. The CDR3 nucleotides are TGCGCCAGCAGCTTCACCGACAGGGGTCAAGAGACCCAGTACTTC.

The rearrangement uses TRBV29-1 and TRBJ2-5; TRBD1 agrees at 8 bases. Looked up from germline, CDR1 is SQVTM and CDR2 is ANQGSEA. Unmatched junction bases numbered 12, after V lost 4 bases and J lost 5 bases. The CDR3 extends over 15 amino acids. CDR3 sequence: CSVAAPNRGYETQYF. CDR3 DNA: TGCAGCGTTGCCGCCCCGAACAGGGGGTATGAGACCCAGTACTTC. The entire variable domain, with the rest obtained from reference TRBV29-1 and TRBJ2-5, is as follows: SAVISQKPSRDICQRGTSLTIQCQVDSQVTMMFWYRQQPGQSLTLIATANQGSEATYESGFVIDKFPISRPNLTFSTLTVSNMSPEDSSIYLCSVAAPNRGYETQYFGPGTRLLVL.

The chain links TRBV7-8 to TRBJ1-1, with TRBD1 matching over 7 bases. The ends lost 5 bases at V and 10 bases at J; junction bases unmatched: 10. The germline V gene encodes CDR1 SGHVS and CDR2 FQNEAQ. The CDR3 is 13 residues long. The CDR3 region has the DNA TGTGCCAGCAGCCCAGTTATGGCAGGGGGAGCTTTCTTT. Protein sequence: CASSPVMAGGAFF.

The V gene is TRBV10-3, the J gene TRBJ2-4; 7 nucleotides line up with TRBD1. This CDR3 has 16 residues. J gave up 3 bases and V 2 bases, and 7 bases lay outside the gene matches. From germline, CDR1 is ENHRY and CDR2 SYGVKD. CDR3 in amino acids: CAISEDREIGKNIQYF. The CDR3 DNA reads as TGTGCCATCAGTGAGGACAGGGAGATTGGCAAAAACATTCAGTACTTC.

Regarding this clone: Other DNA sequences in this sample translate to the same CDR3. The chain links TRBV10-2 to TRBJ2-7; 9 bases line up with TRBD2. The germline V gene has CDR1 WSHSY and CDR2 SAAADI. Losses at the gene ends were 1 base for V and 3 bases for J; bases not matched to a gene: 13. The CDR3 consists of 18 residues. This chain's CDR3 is CASSEFGTSSSRLYEQYF. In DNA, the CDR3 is TGCGCCAGCAGTGAGTTCGGGACTAGCTCCTCCCGGCTCTACGAGCAGTACTTC.

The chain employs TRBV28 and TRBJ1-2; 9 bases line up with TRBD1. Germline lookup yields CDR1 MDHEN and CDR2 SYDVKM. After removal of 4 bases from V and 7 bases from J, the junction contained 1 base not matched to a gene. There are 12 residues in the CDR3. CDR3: CASSWGQGGYTF. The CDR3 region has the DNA TGTGCCAGCAGTTGGGGACAGGGTGGCTACACCTTC.

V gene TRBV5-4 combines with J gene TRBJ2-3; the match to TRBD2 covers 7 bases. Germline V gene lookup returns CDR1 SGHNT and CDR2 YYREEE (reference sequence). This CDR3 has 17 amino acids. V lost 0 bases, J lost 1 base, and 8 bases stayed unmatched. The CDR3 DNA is TGTGCCAGCAGCTTGGTCGCGGGAGTGGGTGGCACAGATACGCAGTATTTT. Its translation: CASSLVAGVGGTDTQYF. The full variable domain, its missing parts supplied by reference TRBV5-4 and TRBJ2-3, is ETGVTQSPTHLIKTRGQQVTLRCSSQSGHNTVSWYQQALGQGPQFIFQYYREEENGRGNFPPRFSGLQFPNYSSELNVNALELDDSALYLCASSLVAGVGGTDTQYFGPGTRLTVL.

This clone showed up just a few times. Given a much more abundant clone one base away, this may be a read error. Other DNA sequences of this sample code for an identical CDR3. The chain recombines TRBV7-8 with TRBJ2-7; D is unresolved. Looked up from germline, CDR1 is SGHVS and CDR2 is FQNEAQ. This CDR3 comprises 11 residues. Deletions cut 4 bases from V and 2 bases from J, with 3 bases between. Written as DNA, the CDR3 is TGTGCCAGCAGCTCCACCTACGAGCAGTACTTC. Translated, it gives CASSSTYEQYF. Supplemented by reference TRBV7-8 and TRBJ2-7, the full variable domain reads GAGVSQSPRYKVAKRGQDVALRCDPISGHVSLFWYQQALGQGPEFLTYFQNEAQLDKSGLPSDRFFAERPEGSVSTLKIQRTQQEDSAVYLCASSSTYEQYFGPGTRLTVT.

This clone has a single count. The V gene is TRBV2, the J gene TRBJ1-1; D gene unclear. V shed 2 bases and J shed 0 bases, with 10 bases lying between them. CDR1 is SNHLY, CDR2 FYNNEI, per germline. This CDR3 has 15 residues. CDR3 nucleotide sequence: TGTGCCAGCAGTGAACGGCGGCAGATGAACACTGAAGCTTTCTTT. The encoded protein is CASSERRQMNTEAFF.